This entry features one T cell receptor (beta chain) sequence. This clonotype came up a few times. This clone's antigen is unknown. Base qualities are not recorded, but no much larger clone differs from it by a single base. TCR beta CDR3 regions were amplified from RNA transcripts. The first round of RT-PCR for the TCR CDR3 was performed with the HTBI primer set and the Qiagen OneStep RT-PCR kit. Libraries were constructed in a second round of multiplex PCR, after which size selection and purification were performed. Paired-end sequencing of the libraries was performed with 100 bp reads on an Illumina HiSeq2000. Regarding the original processing steps: Raw data were processed with SOAPnuke, discarding reads with adapters, uncalled bases, mean Phred below 15, or no exact constant-primer or identifier match. COPE v1.2.5 was used to merge the high-quality paired reads, and each unique nucleotide sequence was defined as a clonotype. Clonotypes were aligned to IMGT TRBV, TRBD and TRBJ reference segments using MiTCR v1.1. The analysis was restricted to V-J combinations with a frequency above 0.0001, which together covered just over 99% of the repertoires. A TCS score was defined as the ratio between F50 (clonal expansion) and ExV (chaos), using BLOSUM62-based TCRdist between CDR3 peptides within each V-J. Welch's t-statistics and random forest reduced roughly 540 V-J features to 10 to 15, which were used in a naive Bayes classifier (R e1071). TCRdb cleaned the public reads at Q25 with fastp, built clones with MiXCR and kept in-frame beta chains. Rows with one shared CDR3 protein collapse into an entry with the most common genes and DNA. The V and J calls shown here were made by TCRdb, not taken from the authors' results. The sample table records some 600,000 distinct CDR3 sequences; approximately 13% of these occur just once. Of the sample, 5.8% is held by the ten largest clones.

The sample is drawn from a study of T cells in Graves' hyperthyroidism and ophthalmopathy (dated by TCRdb to the late 2010s). At the level of the whole study: Peripheral blood samples were taken at initial diagnosis, before any treatment was given. A discovery cohort of approximately 97 patients, roughly 45 with Graves' ophthalmopathy and over 55 with stable Graves' hyperthyroidism, was used to find distinguishing TCR V-J signatures. Following sampling, methimazole starting at 30 mg daily was given to hyperthyroidism patients, and high-dose intravenous methylprednisolone was given to ophthalmopathy patients. Thyroid tissue and blood T-cell repertoires from about six Graves' hyperthyroidism patients were also compared in the study. The roughly 100 discovery patients were randomly split 7:3 into training and test sets. According to the paper, TCR Vbeta CDR3 sequencing was carried out on some 140 peripheral blood samples, which came from approximately 41 ophthalmopathy, 75 to 80 hyperthyroidism and approximately 17 progressor patients. An independent validation cohort of about 20 hyperthyroidism patients and some 15 patients who later progressed to ophthalmopathy tested prospective prediction of ophthalmopathy.

Study-wide findings and limitations: During validation, the model predicted progression to ophthalmopathy a median of about 5.9 months ahead of onset, with just under 71% sensitivity and more than 72% specificity. Most expanded thyroid clonotypes (frequency above 0.001) were also found in blood, which suggests that blood repertoires may mirror thyroid immune responses. No statistical method was used to set the sample size in advance, and investigators knew the group allocation. In cross-validation, a model built on a 13 V-J signature told ophthalmopathy apart from stable hyperthyroidism with 87.88% sensitivity and about 81% specificity, and in testing the same model reached 80%/75%.

The CDR3 contains 13 residues, cysteine and phenylalanine counted. Just CDR3 DNA is preserved here, 39 bases in frame from base 1. Taken from the germline V gene, the CDR1 and CDR2 loops are ENHRY and SYGVKD. Deletion took 7 bases off V and 4 bases off J, with a span of 11 bases between the germline ends. Hyperthyroidism patients were newly diagnosed, had a disease duration of under 2 months, and were aged 18 to 65 years. The study excluded patients with uncontrolled infections, other autoimmune diseases, pregnancy or lactation. Clinical symptoms, serum thyroxine and TRAb, thyroid ultrasound, and orbital computed tomography formed the basis for the diagnoses. Blood from progressor patients was collected at the time of first diagnosis with hyperthyroidism, before any ophthalmopathy symptoms had appeared. PBMCs were separated from roughly 10 ml of fresh peripheral blood using Ficoll-Paque density gradient centrifugation. Progressor patients were defined as those initially diagnosed with Graves' hyperthyroidism in whom ophthalmopathy developed during follow-up. Trizol reagent was used to extract total RNA, and RNA quality was then checked on an Agilent 2100 Bioanalyzer.

The sequenced sample consisted of blood. The source is a young woman with Graves' hyperthyroidism that later progressed to Graves' ophthalmopathy. The sequence links TRBV10-3 to TRBJ2-1; TRBD2 might be the D gene, on 6 matching bases. The CDR3 corresponds to CAIISGPYNEQFF. Read as DNA, the sequence is TGTGCCATCATAAGCGGGCCATACAATGAGCAGTTCTTC.